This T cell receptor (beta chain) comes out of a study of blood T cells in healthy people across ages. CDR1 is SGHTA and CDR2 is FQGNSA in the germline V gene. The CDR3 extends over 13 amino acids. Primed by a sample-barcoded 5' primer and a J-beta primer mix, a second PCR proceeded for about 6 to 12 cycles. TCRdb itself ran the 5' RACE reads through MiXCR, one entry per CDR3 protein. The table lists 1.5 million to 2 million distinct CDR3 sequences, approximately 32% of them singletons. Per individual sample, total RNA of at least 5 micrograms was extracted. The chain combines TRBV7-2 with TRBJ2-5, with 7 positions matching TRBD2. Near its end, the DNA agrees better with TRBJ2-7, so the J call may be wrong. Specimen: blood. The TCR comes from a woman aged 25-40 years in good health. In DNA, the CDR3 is TGTGCCAGCAGCCATGGGAGGGCGGCCGAGCAGTACTTC. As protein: CASSHGRAAEQYF.